Below are 32 T cell receptor beta chains sequenced from a single sample in a study of T cell repertoires in cytomegalovirus infection. Their specific antigens are unknown. TCRdb independently ran MiXCR on the reads; one entry per CDR3 protein. Among about 920,000 distinct CDR3 sequences listed, around a third were seen once. Sequenced material: cultured CD8+ T cells from PBMCs, taken from culture after CMV antigen stimulation. The receptors were sampled from a human donor in good health (CMV status not recorded). Some clones in this sample may be carry-over from other donors' samples.

This clonotype showed up just a few times. The rearrangement uses TRBV10-3 and TRBJ2-2; 7 bases match TRBD2. Germline CDR1 and CDR2: ENHRY and SYGVKD. This CDR3 spans 16 amino acids. V lost 6 bases and J lost 0; bases outside the gene matches: 7. CDR3 nucleotides: TGTGCCATCAGAGTTGAAACTAGCGCGAACACCGGGGAGCTGTTTTTT. Its translation: CAIRVETSANTGELFF.

This clonotype came up a few times. The chain joins TRBV19 to TRBJ2-4; 13 nucleotides line up with TRBD2. Per the germline V gene, CDR1 is LNHDA and CDR2 is SQIVND (reference sequence). CDR3 size: 16 residues. The trim removed 5 bases at V and 4 bases at J, leaving 5 bases unmatched. CDR3 amino acids: CASSVGTSGEKNIQYF. The CDR3 nucleotides are TGTGCCAGTAGTGTTGGGACTAGCGGGGAAAAAAACATTCAGTACTTC.

This clonotype turned up a few times. The chain employs TRBV6-5 and TRBJ2-3, with D tentatively TRBD2 (5 bases). The germline V gene encodes CDR1 MNHEY and CDR2 SVGAGI. CDR3 length: 18 amino acids. Trimming stripped 0 bases from V and 2 bases from J, with 18 bases between. The CDR3 protein is CASSYSRGSRFPTDTQYF. In DNA, the CDR3 is TGTGCCAGCAGTTACTCACGGGGTAGTAGGTTCCCCACAGATACGCAGTATTTT.

This clonotype turned up a few times. The chain uses TRBV6-5 and TRBJ2-3; no firm D call. There are 14 residues in the CDR3. Trimming left V 2 bases short and J 0 bases short, with 6 bases between. The germline gives CDR1 MNHEY, CDR2 SVGAGI. CDR3 sequence reads: CASSYILSTDTQYF. CDR3 sequence (DNA): TGTGCCAGCAGTTACATACTCAGCACAGATACGCAGTATTTT.

This clonotype was observed many times. The rearrangement links TRBV27 to TRBJ2-7; maybe TRBD2 (5 bases). V lost 3 bases, J lost 4 bases, and 16 bases lay in between. Germline V gives CDR1 MNHEY, CDR2 SMNVEV (reference sequence). There are 15 residues in the CDR3. CDR3 sequence: CASSFLWDGSYEQYF. The CDR3 nucleotides are TGTGCCAGCAGTTTTCTTTGGGATGGGAGTTACGAGCAGTACTTC.

The chain uses TRBV28 and TRBJ2-7; D possibly corresponds to TRBD1 (6 bases). CDR3 length: 12 amino acids. Germline CDR1 reads MDHEN; CDR2 reads SYDVKM. The CDR3 sequence: CASSSDSYEQHV. In nucleotides, the CDR3 is TGTGCCAGCAGTTCGGACAGCTACGAGCAGCACGTC.

The chain couples TRBV27 to TRBJ2-1; tentatively, D is TRBD1 or TRBD2 (5 bases each). With 5 bases removed from V and 1 base from J, the gap between germline ends came to 12 bases. Germline CDR1 is MNHEY and CDR2 is SMNVEV (reference sequence). The CDR3 length is 15 residues. CDR3 sequence reads: CASSPVWGSYNEQFF. CDR3 DNA sequence: TGTGCCAGCAGTCCCGTCTGGGGGTCCTACAATGAGCAGTTCTTC.

The gene calls are TRBV6-2 or TRBV6-3 and TRBJ2-4, with no clear D. Germline lookup yields CDR1 MNHEY and CDR2 SVGEGT. Between the trimmed V and J ends, which lost 4 bases and 0 bases, there was a span of 10 bases. This CDR3 is 15 amino acids long. In nucleotides, the CDR3 is TGTGCCAGCAGTTCCCCGCGGCTAGCCAAAAACATTCAGTACTTC. Translated, it gives CASSSPRLAKNIQYF.

V and J are TRBV6-4 and TRBJ2-1; D gene ambiguous. The CDR3 has 13 residues. Trimming took off 10 bases at V and 2 bases at J, with 12 bases between the two ends. Germline V gene lookup returns CDR1 MRHNA and CDR2 SNTAGT. CDR3 DNA sequence: TGTGCCACTTCGCTGAGTGCCTACAATGAGCAGTTCTTC. It is translated as CATSLSAYNEQFF.

This clonotype was recorded a few times. This chain links TRBV6-2 or TRBV6-3 with TRBJ1-1, with 7 nucleotides matching TRBD1. Germline values: CDR1 MNHEY, CDR2 SVGEGT. Unmatched junction bases numbered 12, after V lost 6 bases and J lost 5 bases. CDR3 length equals 15 residues. CDR3 amino acids: CASSRPTGKGTEAFF. The CDR3 region has the DNA TGTGCCAGCAGCCGCCCGACAGGGAAGGGAACTGAAGCTTTCTTT.

The chain recombines TRBV20-1 with TRBJ1-2; 8 positions agree with TRBD1. Germline lookup yields CDR1 DFQATT and CDR2 SNEGSKA (reference sequence). This CDR3 is built from 15 residues. V was pared by 0 bases and J by 4 bases, with 7 bases of the junction left unmatched. CDR3 region: CSARETDRGAYGYTF. CDR3 coding DNA: TGCAGTGCTAGAGAAACAGACAGGGGAGCCTATGGCTACACCTTC.

This chain uses TRBV7-8 with TRBJ1-1; 11 positions match TRBD1. J lost 4 bases, V lost 2 bases, and 6 bases had no gene match. Germline CDR1 SGHVS, CDR2 FQNEAQ. The CDR3 is 16 residues long. The CDR3 spells CASSLRTGGSSTEAFF. The CDR3 DNA is TGTGCCAGCAGCTTACGGACAGGGGGCTCGAGCACTGAAGCTTTCTTT.

This clonotype appeared a few times. The chain links TRBV29-1 to TRBJ1-3; D might be TRBD1 (5 bases). Per germline, CDR1 SQVTM and CDR2 ANQGSEA. The CDR3 totals 15 residues. Trimming removed 4 bases at V and 0 bases at J, with 13 bases between. The CDR3: CSVVGTPDSGNTIYF. The DNA for the CDR3 is TGCAGCGTTGTCGGGACTCCCGACTCTGGAAACACCATATATTTT. The whole variable domain, remainder taken from reference TRBV29-1 and TRBJ1-3, is SAVISQKPSRDICQRGTSLTIQCQVDSQVTMMFWYRQQPGQSLTLIATANQGSEATYESGFVIDKFPISRPNLTFSTLTVSNMSPEDSSIYLCSVVGTPDSGNTIYFGEGSWLTVV.

A few counts support this clonotype. The chain employs TRBV6-1 and TRBJ2-5, with TRBD1 matching over 11 bases. CDR1 and CDR2 from the germline V gene are MNHNS and SASEGT. J gave up 5 bases and V 4 bases, and 6 bases lay outside the gene matches. The CDR3 loop spans 15 amino acids. DNA for the CDR3: TGTGCCAGCAGTGTAGGGACAGGGGGAGCGGAGACCCAGTACTTC. Translation: CASSVGTGGAETQYF.

V and J are TRBV4-1 and TRBJ1-1, with a tentative D call TRBD1 (6 bases). Germline-derived CDR1 and CDR2 are MGHRA and YSYEKL. The V and J ends lost 2 bases and 1 base respectively, with 11 bases between them. This CDR3 has 15 amino acids. The CDR3 DNA is TGCGCCAGCAGCCAACCAGGGGACGGGAACACTGAAGCTTTCTTT. Protein product: CASSQPGDGNTEAFF.

V is TRBV5-4 and J is TRBJ1-1, with D perhaps matching TRBD1 (5 bases). This CDR3 spans 16 amino acids. The V and J ends lost 4 bases and 1 base respectively, with 17 bases between them. Germline V gene sequence: CDR1 SGHNT, CDR2 YYREEE (reference sequence). The chain's CDR3 is CASSPRGRDQNTEAFF. CDR3 DNA sequence: TGTGCCAGCAGCCCCCGAGGGCGGGACCAGAACACTGAAGCTTTCTTT.

This clonotype was observed a few times. This rearrangement joins TRBV15 to TRBJ2-7; tentatively, D is TRBD1 or TRBD2 (5 bases each). The CDR3 covers 14 residues. With 5 bases removed from V and 2 bases from J, the gap between germline ends came to 13 bases. Germline V CDR1 and CDR2: LNHNV, YYDKDF (reference sequence). The DNA for the CDR3 is TGTGCCACCAGCGGGGGTCCAGGGACCTACGAGCAGTACTTC. It translates to CATSGGPGTYEQYF.

This clonotype was seen a single time. The chain is built from TRBV4-1 and TRBJ1-2; 7 bases align to TRBD1. Germline trimming cut 5 bases from V and 8 bases from J; bases unmatched to any gene: 14. CDR3 length equals 15 residues. Germline V gives CDR1 MGHRA, CDR2 YSYEKL. CDR3 amino acids: CASSSNGQDSIGYTF. The CDR3, as DNA: TGCGCCAGCAGCTCCAATGGACAGGATTCTATCGGCTACACCTTC.

Note on this clonotype: This could be a read error, since a much larger clone is one nucleotide away. The gene calls are TRBV7-2 and TRBJ2-1; 14 bases fit TRBD2. The CDR3 loop spans 17 amino acids. Trimming removed 5 bases from V and 9 bases from J; junction bases left unmatched: 12. Germline V gene lookup returns CDR1 SGHTA and CDR2 FQGNSA. As DNA, the CDR3 is TGTGCCAGCAGCACATCGACTAGCGGGGGGGCGCTGGGTGAGCAGTTCTTC. Protein sequence: CASSTSTSGGALGEQFF.

Ten or more counts support this clonotype. The rearrangement uses TRBV7-2 and TRBJ2-3, with D tentatively TRBD2 (6 bases). V was pared by 5 bases and J by 4 bases, with 16 bases between. In germline, CDR1 is SGHTA, CDR2 FQGNSA. CDR3 length: 15 residues. CDR3 loop: CASSGDGGLADTQYF. The CDR3 DNA reads as TGTGCCAGCAGCGGAGACGGGGGATTGGCAGATACGCAGTATTTT.

This chain connects TRBV19 to TRBJ1-5; TRBD1 matches at 9 bases. This CDR3 spans 14 amino acids. The J segment lost 7 bases and the V segment lost 3 bases, leaving 4 bases of the junction unmatched. Germline loops: CDR1 LNHDA, CDR2 SQIVND (reference sequence). CDR3 protein: CASSIRTGAQPQHF. The CDR3 nucleotides read TGTGCCAGTAGTATCCGGACAGGGGCCCAGCCCCAGCATTTT.

The genes are TRBV6-6 and TRBJ2-5, with 9 bases matching TRBD1. Germline values: CDR1 MNHNY, CDR2 SVGAGI (reference sequence). V gave up 5 bases and J gave up 8 bases; unmatched junction bases: 9. The CDR3 loop spans 14 amino acids. The CDR3 DNA follows: TGTGCCAGCAGTACTCGGGACAGGGTAGACACCCAGTACTTC. It specifies CASSTRDRVDTQYF.

V gene TRBV19 combines with J gene TRBJ1-5, with 7 bases aligning to TRBD1. V dropped 4 bases and J dropped 4; count of bases not matched to a gene: 13. The CDR3 spans 17 residues. Germline values: CDR1 LNHDA, CDR2 SQIVND (reference sequence). Written as DNA, the CDR3 is TGTGCCAGTAGTAGCGCGGGTGACAGGGTTCTTAATCAGCCCCAGCATTTT. Translation gives CASSSAGDRVLNQPQHF.

In DNA, the CDR3 is TGTGCCAGCAGTCTGATCCGGGACAGGGGCACCGGGGAGCTGTTTTTT. Its protein is CASSLIRDRGTGELFF. The V call is TRBV12-3 or TRBV12-4, the J call TRBJ2-2, with 10 bases matching TRBD1. The CDR3 is 16 amino acids. J was trimmed by 4 bases and V by 5 bases; bases with no gene match: 7.

This clonotype turned up a few times. This may be a read error, as it is one base from a much larger clone. This rearrangement joins TRBV7-9 to TRBJ2-2; 7 bases fit TRBD1. The CDR3 is made up of 14 amino acids. CDR1 and CDR2 from the germline V gene are SEHNR and FQNEAQ (reference sequence). The CDR3 loop is CVSSPTGSTGELFF. The CDR3 DNA reads TGTGTCAGCAGCCCGACAGGGAGCACCGGGGAGCTGTTTTTT.

The chain recombines TRBV9 with TRBJ1-2; D gene ambiguous. The CDR3 is 15 amino acids. V gave up 0 bases and J gave up 1 base, with 10 bases separating them. CDR1 and CDR2 (germline): SGDLS, YYNGEE. DNA of the CDR3: TGTGCCAGCAGCGTAGGAGCCGGGGTTAACTATGGCTACACCTTC. Translating it yields CASSVGAGVNYGYTF.

A few counts support this clonotype. V is TRBV28 and J is TRBJ1-5; D is uncertain. This CDR3 comprises 15 residues. From germline, CDR1 is MDHEN and CDR2 SYDVKM. Between the trimmed V and J ends, which lost 4 bases and 0 bases, there was a span of 10 bases. The CDR3 reads CASSSNGVSNQPQHF. The CDR3 DNA is TGTGCCAGCAGTTCTAATGGGGTTAGCAATCAGCCCCAGCATTTT.

The chain uses TRBV6-1 and TRBJ2-7, with 7 bases identical to TRBD1. Germline loops: CDR1 MNHNS, CDR2 SASEGT. The CDR3 has 13 residues. With 4 bases clipped from V and 4 bases from J, the junction kept 4 bases outside the gene matches. The CDR3 DNA reads as TGTGCCAGCAGTGTAGGACAGGATTACGAGCAGTACTTC. As protein: CASSVGQDYEQYF.

There are a few counts of this clonotype. The chain links TRBV11-1 to TRBJ2-5; a weak D match, TRBD2 (5 bases). The length of the CDR3 is 15 residues. From germline, CDR1 is SGHAT and CDR2 FQDESV (reference sequence). V lost 2 bases, J lost 5 bases, and 15 bases lay in between. CDR3 nucleotide sequence: TGTGCCAGCAGCTTACGGGAAACCTTACCGGAGACCCAGTACTTC. Translation gives CASSLRETLPETQYF.

In this sample, this clonotype turned up a few times. The CDR3 DNA reads TGTGCCAGCAGCCACCGGGACAGCTACGAGCAGTACTTC. As protein: CASSHRDSYEQYF. This chain joins TRBV7-9 and TRBJ2-7; 7 positions match TRBD1. In germline, CDR1 is SEHNR, CDR2 FQNEAQ (reference sequence). The CDR3 spans 13 residues. Trimming at V came to 5 bases and at J to 3 bases, leaving 4 bases not matched to a gene.

The V and J genes are TRBV27 and TRBJ2-5, with TRBD2 identical over 8 bases. V shed 0 bases and J 9 bases; nucleotides not matched to a gene: 12. Per germline, CDR1 MNHEY and CDR2 SMNVEV (reference sequence). The CDR3 contains 16 residues. CDR3 amino acids: CASSLSRLTGGPPQYF. The CDR3 nucleotides are TGTGCCAGCAGTTTATCGCGGTTAACGGGGGGGCCGCCCCAGTACTTC.

A remark on this clonotype: Possible read error: a much larger clone is one base away. The gene calls are TRBV7-8 and TRBJ2-5; the D is unclear. This CDR3 has 15 amino acids. Germline V gene lookup returns CDR1 SGHVS and CDR2 FQNEAQ. CDR3 sequence reads: CTSSSTRSVKETQYF. The CDR3 DNA reads TGTACCAGCAGCTCCACCCGGTCTGTTAAAGAGACCCAGTACTTC.